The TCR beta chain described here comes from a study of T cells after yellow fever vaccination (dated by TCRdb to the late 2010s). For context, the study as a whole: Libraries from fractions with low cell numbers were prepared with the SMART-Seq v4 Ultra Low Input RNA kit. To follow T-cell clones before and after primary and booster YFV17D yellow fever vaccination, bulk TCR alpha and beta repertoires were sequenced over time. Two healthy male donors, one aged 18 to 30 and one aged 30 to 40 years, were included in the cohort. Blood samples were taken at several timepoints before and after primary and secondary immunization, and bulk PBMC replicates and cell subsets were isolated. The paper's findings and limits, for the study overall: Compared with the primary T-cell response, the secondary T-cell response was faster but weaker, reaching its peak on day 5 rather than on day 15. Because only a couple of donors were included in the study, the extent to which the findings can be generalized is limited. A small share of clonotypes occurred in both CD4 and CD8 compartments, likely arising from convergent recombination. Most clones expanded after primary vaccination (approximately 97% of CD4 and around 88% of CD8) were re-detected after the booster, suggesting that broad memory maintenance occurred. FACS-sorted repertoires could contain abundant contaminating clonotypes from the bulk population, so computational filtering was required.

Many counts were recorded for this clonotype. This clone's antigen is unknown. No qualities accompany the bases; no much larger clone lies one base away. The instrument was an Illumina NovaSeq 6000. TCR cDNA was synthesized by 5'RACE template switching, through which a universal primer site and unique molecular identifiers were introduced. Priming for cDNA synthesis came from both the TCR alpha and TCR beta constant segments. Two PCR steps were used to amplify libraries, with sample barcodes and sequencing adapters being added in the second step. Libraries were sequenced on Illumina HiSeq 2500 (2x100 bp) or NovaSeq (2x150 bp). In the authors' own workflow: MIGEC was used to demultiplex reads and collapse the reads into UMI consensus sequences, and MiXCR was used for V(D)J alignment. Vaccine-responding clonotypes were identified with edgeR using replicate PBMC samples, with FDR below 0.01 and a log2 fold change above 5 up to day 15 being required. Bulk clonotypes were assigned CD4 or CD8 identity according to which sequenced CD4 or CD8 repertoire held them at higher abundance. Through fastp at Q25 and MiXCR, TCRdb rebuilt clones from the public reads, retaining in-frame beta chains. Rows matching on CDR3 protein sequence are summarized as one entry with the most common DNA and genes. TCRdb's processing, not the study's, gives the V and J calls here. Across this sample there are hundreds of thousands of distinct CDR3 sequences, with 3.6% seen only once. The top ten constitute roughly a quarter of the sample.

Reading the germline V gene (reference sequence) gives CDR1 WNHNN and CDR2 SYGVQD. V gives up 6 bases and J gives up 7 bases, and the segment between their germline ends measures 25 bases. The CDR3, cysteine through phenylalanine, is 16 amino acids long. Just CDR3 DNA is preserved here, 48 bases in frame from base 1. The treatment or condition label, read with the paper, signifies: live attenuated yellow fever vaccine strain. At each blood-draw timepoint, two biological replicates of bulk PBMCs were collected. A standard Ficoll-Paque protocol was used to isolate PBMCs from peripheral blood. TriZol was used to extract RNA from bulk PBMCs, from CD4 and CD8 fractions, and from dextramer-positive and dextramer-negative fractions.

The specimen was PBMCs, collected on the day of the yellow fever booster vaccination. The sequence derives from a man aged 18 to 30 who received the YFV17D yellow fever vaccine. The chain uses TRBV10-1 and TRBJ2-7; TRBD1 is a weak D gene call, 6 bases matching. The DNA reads TGCGCCAGCAGCCATGGGCAGGGGACAACCATGGGGGAGCAGTACTTC. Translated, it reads CASSHGQGTTMGEQYF.